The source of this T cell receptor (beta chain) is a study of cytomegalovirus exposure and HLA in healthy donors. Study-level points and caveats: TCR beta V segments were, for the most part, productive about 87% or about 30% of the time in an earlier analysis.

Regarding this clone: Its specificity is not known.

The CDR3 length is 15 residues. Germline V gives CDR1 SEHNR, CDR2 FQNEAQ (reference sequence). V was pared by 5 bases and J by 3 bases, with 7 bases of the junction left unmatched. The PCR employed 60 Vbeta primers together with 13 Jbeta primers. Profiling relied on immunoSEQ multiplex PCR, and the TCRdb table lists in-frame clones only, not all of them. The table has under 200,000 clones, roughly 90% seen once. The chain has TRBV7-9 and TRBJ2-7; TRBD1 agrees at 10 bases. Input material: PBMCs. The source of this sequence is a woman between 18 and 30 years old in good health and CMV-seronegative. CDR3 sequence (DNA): TGTGCCAGCAGCCCAGGGACAGGGGCGGACTACGAGCAGTACTTC. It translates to CASSPGTGADYEQYF.